The entry that follows covers one T cell receptor (beta chain) sequence. The CDR3 covers 13 residues. The germline CDR1 and CDR2 sequences are SEHNR and FQNEAQ (reference sequence). Trimming removed 5 bases at V and 1 base at J, with 8 bases between. Amplified TCR beta CDR3 regions came from RNA transcripts. A set of HTBI primers served as the primers for a first-round RT-PCR of the TCR CDR3. TCRdb analysed the multiplex PCR reads with MiXCR anew, one entry per CDR3 protein. This sample has 480,000 or so distinct CDR3 sequences, with about 45% found just once. The data stem from a study of T cells in Graves' hyperthyroidism and ophthalmopathy.

The sample comprised peripheral blood or thyroid tissue (not recorded which). The J gene is TRBJ1-1, the V gene TRBV7-9; no firm D call. The TCR originated in an adult woman with Graves' disease, either hyperthyroidism or ophthalmopathy (not recorded which). The CDR3 is CASSHRANTEAFF. The CDR3 bases are TGTGCCAGCAGCCACCGGGCGAACACTGAAGCTTTCTTT.